Below, one T cell receptor (beta chain) is given with its context. Profiling relied on immunoSEQ multiplex PCR, and the TCRdb table lists in-frame clones only, not all of them. The table shows about 70,000 clones, with approximately 88% occurring only once. This specimen comes from a study of control samples from healthy donors and cancer patients. The CDR3 has 14 amino acids. The junction had 8 bases not matched to a gene; V was cut back by 8 bases and J by 4 bases. Per germline, CDR1 SGHTA and CDR2 FQGNSA. This clonotype originated in a woman aged 50 to 60 with lung cancer. This chain uses TRBV7-2 with TRBJ1-5, with 7 bases matching TRBD1. The sequencing input was PBMCs. In DNA, the CDR3 is TGTGCCAGCTCCGAGGGGGCTGAGAATCAGCCCCAGCATTTT. It yields the protein CASSEGAENQPQHF. The whole variable domain, remainder taken from reference TRBV7-2 and TRBJ1-5, is GAGVSQSPSNKVTEKGKDVELRCDPISGHTALYWYRQSLGQGLEFLIYFQGNSAPDKSGLPSDRFSAERTGGSVSTLTIQRTQQEDSAVYLCASSEGAENQPQHFGDGTRLSIL.